This TCR beta chain was profiled in a study of T cell repertoires in cytomegalovirus infection. Germline CDR1 is SGHTA and CDR2 is FQGTGA. CDR3 length: 13 amino acids. V gave up 5 bases and J gave up 4 bases, with 11 bases separating them. TCRdb reanalysed the reads using MiXCR and keeps one entry per CDR3 protein. Of about 920,000 distinct CDR3 sequences detected, 30% to 40% appear once; the ten largest clones hold under 15%. Regarding this clonotype: As yet, its antigen is unknown. A single base separates this from a much larger clone, so it may be a read error.

The sequence came from a human donor in good health (CMV status not recorded). Some clones in this sample may be carry-over from other donors' samples. This chain uses TRBV7-3 with TRBJ1-2; unclear D gene. The specimen was cultured CD8+ T cells from PBMCs, collected from culture after CMV antigen stimulation. CDR3 bases: TGTGCCAGCAGCAACCAGGACCTCTATGGCTACACCTTC. It specifies CASSNQDLYGYTF.